The 8 T cell receptor beta chains reported below all come from one sample, sequenced in a study of tumor-infiltrating lymphocytes in primary liver carcinoma. A constant-region primer served to make TCR beta cDNA from about 530 ng total RNA. The TCR beta library was amplified through three nested multiplex PCR rounds in a modified ARM-PCR procedure. A C-beta reverse primer was combined with TRBV1-TRBV30 forward primers in the first two PCR rounds, and each round had roughly 11 cycles. One entry per CDR3 protein results from TCRdb running MiXCR on the multiplex PCR reads. The sample consists of some 51,000 distinct CDR3 sequences, around three quarters of them appearing once. Between roughly 17 and 33 mg of unsorted bulk tissue served as the source from which RNA and DNA were co-extracted. The sample taken for sequencing was liver tumor tissue from sampling region 3. Subset specified: tumor region T3, left-lateral pole. These receptors all come from a man in his forties with primary liver carcinoma and hepatitis B virus infection.

As to this clonotype: It is likely a read error, because the conserved phenylalanine at the end of the CDR3 is missing. The chain links TRBV5-5 to TRBJ2-5; TRBD1 agrees at 8 bases. Germline CDR1 reads SGHKS; CDR2 reads YYEKEE (reference sequence). The CDR3 is 15 residues long. J gave up 4 bases and V 4 bases, and 9 bases lay outside the gene matches. CDR3 nucleotides: TGTGCCAGCAGCCTGGCAGGGGGCCCGGGAGAGACCCAGTACCTC. It is translated as CASSLAGGPGETQYL.

Only one count was recorded for this clonotype. A much larger clonotype is one base distant, so this may be a read error. The rearrangement joins TRBV28 to TRBJ1-1, with D possibly being TRBD1 (5 bases). The CDR3 contains 13 residues. Germline V gene sequence: CDR1 MDHEN, CDR2 SYDVKM. CDR3 in amino acids: CASMAGGNTDAFF. The CDR3 DNA reads TGTGCCAGCATGGCCGGGGGGAACACTGATGCTTTCTTT.

This rearrangement joins TRBV4-1 to TRBJ2-7, with TRBD2 as a possible D gene (6 bases). Trimming left V 8 bases short and J 3 bases short, with 20 bases between. The CDR3 runs to 15 residues. Germline lookup yields CDR1 MGHRA and CDR2 YSYEKL. In DNA, the CDR3 is TGCGCCAGCCAAGAGAGGGCGGGAAGTGGCTACGAGCAGTACTTC. This gives the protein CASQERAGSGYEQYF.

Details on this clonotype: The junction departs from germline at one end; a sequencing error may be responsible. The chain couples TRBV10-3 to TRBJ1-4; 7 positions match TRBD1. Germline lookup yields CDR1 ENHRY and CDR2 SYGVKD. This CDR3 contains 16 residues. The CDR3 is CTISDLPGQSNEKLFF. CDR3 in DNA: TGTACCATCAGTGACTTACCGGGACAGAGTAATGAAAAACTGTTTTTT.

V and J are TRBV6-2 or TRBV6-3 and TRBJ1-5, with D uncertain. Germline-derived CDR1 and CDR2 are MNHEY and SVGEGT. This CDR3 contains 16 residues. The V end was cut by 1 base, the J end by 4 bases, with 14 bases between. CDR3 nucleotides: TGTGCCAGCAGTTACTATGGGCGGTTAGAGAATCAGCCCCAGCATTTT. Translation: CASSYYGRLENQPQHF.

J is TRBJ2-1 and V is TRBV4-2, with D perhaps TRBD1 (6 bases). This CDR3 comprises 16 residues. With 5 bases removed from V and 9 bases from J, the gap between germline ends came to 23 bases. CDR1 and CDR2 from the germline V gene are LGHNA and YNFKEQ. As DNA, the CDR3 is TGTGCCAGCAGCGTAACCGGGACCAGCAGGGACATTGAGCAGTTCTTC. Amino acid sequence: CASSVTGTSRDIEQFF.

A note on this clonotype: The junction does not match germline at one end; this may be a read error. This chain links TRBV7-9 with TRBJ2-3; D gene uncertain. This CDR3 spans 11 amino acids. Germline V gene data show CDR1 as SEHNR and CDR2 as FQNEAQ (reference sequence). CDR3 in amino acids: CASSPSDTLYF. CDR3 nucleotide sequence: TGTGCCAGCAGCCCCTCGGATACGCTGTATTTT.

A note on this clonotype: The junction shows a germline mismatch at one end, possibly a read error. This chain uses TRBV10-3 with TRBJ1-1; 7 nucleotides align to TRBD1. This CDR3 has 13 residues. In germline, CDR1 is ENHRY, CDR2 SYGVKD. The CDR3 loop is CVISDDRATEAFF. As DNA, the CDR3 is TGTGTCATCAGTGATGACAGGGCCACTGAGGCTTTCTTT.